The next 26 T cell receptor beta chains were all read from a single sample in a study of blood T cell repertoires in COVID-19. Generated by immunoSEQ multiplex PCR, the TCRdb table keeps only in-frame clones and is missing some. The data show about 250,000 clones, about 87% seen once. Sequenced sample: PBMCs or T cells enriched from blood (not recorded which). All receptors come from a woman aged 50 to 65 who had recovered from COVID-19.

The chain has TRBV18 and TRBJ1-2, with 9 nucleotides matching TRBD1. V gave up 3 bases and J gave up 6 bases; unmatched junction bases: 11. The CDR3 is 16 residues long. Germline CDR1 and CDR2: KGHSH and LQKENI. CDR3 bases: TGTGCCAGCTCACCGGGACAGGGTATATTTGCGGATGGCTACACCTTC. Protein sequence: CASSPGQGIFADGYTF.

The chain couples TRBV19 to TRBJ1-5; D may be TRBD1 (6 bases). Germline values: CDR1 LNHDA, CDR2 SQIVND (reference sequence). Trimming removed 2 bases from V and 4 bases from J, with 12 bases in between. CDR3 length: 15 amino acids. For the CDR3, the DNA is TGTGCCAGTAGTATAAACCGGGACAAAAATCAGCCCCAGCATTTT. It yields the protein CASSINRDKNQPQHF.

The chain recombines TRBV7-3 with TRBJ2-2, with 9 bases matching TRBD1. The germline CDR1 and CDR2 sequences are SGHTA and FQGTGA. V dropped 1 base and J dropped 4; count of bases not matched to a gene: 7. CDR3 size: 17 residues. The CDR3 DNA follows: TGTGCCAGCAGCTTAAGTCGGGACAGGGCGGGCACCGGGGAGCTGTTTTTT. Translation gives CASSLSRDRAGTGELFF.

The rearrangement uses TRBV2 and TRBJ2-1, with unresolved D. The length of the CDR3 is 14 residues. Germline V gives CDR1 SNHLY, CDR2 FYNNEI. Trimming left V 7 bases short and J 6 bases short, with 16 bases between. CDR3 coding DNA: TGTGCCAGCAAACATAGTGGGCCGACCAATGAGCAGTTCTTC. Translating it yields CASKHSGPTNEQFF.

This chain joins TRBV6-5 and TRBJ1-5; no clear D. The CDR3 length is 14 residues. V was cut by 7 bases and J by 1 base, with 11 bases left in between. Germline CDR1 reads MNHEY; CDR2 reads SVGAGI. The chain's CDR3 is CASKKSASNQPQHF. The CDR3 coding sequence is TGTGCCAGCAAGAAAAGTGCGAGCAATCAGCCCCAGCATTTT.

The chain combines TRBV7-2 with TRBJ1-1; the D is unclear. V lost 1 base and J lost 5, with 8 bases in between. CDR3 length: 13 residues. The germline gives CDR1 SGHTA, CDR2 FQGNSA. The CDR3 DNA follows: TGTGCCAGCAGCTTAGATGGGAGGACTGAAGCTTTCTTT. Its protein is CASSLDGRTEAFF.

The chain links TRBV28 to TRBJ2-3; TRBD2 matches 9 bases. The length of the CDR3 is 16 residues. Germline values: CDR1 MDHEN, CDR2 SYDVKM. The V and J ends lost 6 bases and 3 bases, in that order; junction bases with no gene match: 10. The CDR3 nucleotides read TGTGCCAGCAGCCGATCTAGCGGGATTTTGACAGATACGCAGTATTTT. This encodes CASSRSSGILTDTQYF. Full variable domain (missing parts from reference TRBV28 and TRBJ2-3): DVKVTQSSRYLVKRTGEKVFLECVQDMDHENMFWYRQDPGLGLRLIYFSYDVKMKEKGDIPEGYSVSREKKERFSLILESASTNQTSMYLCASSRSSGILTDTQYFGPGTRLTVL.

The chain joins TRBV2 to TRBJ2-2; D is unclear. V was cut by 6 bases and J by 1 base, with 6 bases left in between. The CDR3 is 13 residues long. Germline CDR1 and CDR2: SNHLY and FYNNEI. This chain's CDR3 is CASRQVNTGELFF. The CDR3 DNA is TGTGCCAGCAGGCAGGTGAACACCGGGGAGCTGTTTTTT.

The chain joins TRBV10-3 to TRBJ2-3; 7 bases align to TRBD2. The germline V gene encodes CDR1 ENHRY and CDR2 SYGVKD. Germline trimming cut 5 bases from V and 0 bases from J; bases unmatched to any gene: 5. The CDR3 contains 15 residues. CDR3 sequence reads: CAISREVGSTDTQYF. The DNA of the CDR3 is TGTGCCATCAGTCGGGAGGTAGGGAGCACAGATACGCAGTATTTT.

This clone was recorded only once. V gene TRBV4-3 combines with J gene TRBJ2-1, with TRBD2 matching over 13 bases. Germline CDR1 and CDR2: LGHNA and YSLEER. The CDR3 loop spans 16 amino acids. The J segment lost 14 bases and the V segment lost 2 bases, leaving 12 bases of the junction unmatched. In nucleotides, the CDR3 is TGCGCCAGCAGCCAAAGGACTAGCGGGAGTGGGGTCAGTAAGTTCTTC. Amino acids: CASSQRTSGSGVSKFF.

This clone was observed once. The chain links TRBV12-5 to TRBJ2-1, with 7 positions matching TRBD2. V dropped 2 bases and J dropped 0; count of bases not matched to a gene: 4. The CDR3 runs 16 residues. Germline CDR1 and CDR2: LGHNT and FRNRAP. The DNA for the CDR3 is TGTGCTAGTGGTTTGAATCCGGGGGGCTCCTACAATGAGCAGTTCTTC. Its protein product is CASGLNPGGSYNEQFF.

V is TRBV11-2 and J is TRBJ2-1, with D possibly being TRBD1 (5 bases). Germline V gene data show CDR1 as SGHAT and CDR2 as FQNNGV. V dropped 2 bases and J dropped 7 bases, with 18 bases sitting between them. This CDR3 region has 16 residues. CDR3 amino acids: CASSLRGVAGMNEQFF. In nucleotides, the CDR3 is TGTGCCAGCAGCTTAAGGGGTGTGGCAGGGATGAATGAGCAGTTCTTC. Together with reference TRBV11-2 and TRBJ2-1, the CDR3 gives the full variable domain: EAGVAQSPRYKIIEKRQSVAFWCNPISGHATLYWYQQILGQGPKLLIQFQNNGVVDDSQLPKDRFSAERLKGVDSTLKIQPAKLEDSAVYLCASSLRGVAGMNEQFFGPGTRLTVL.

This clone was seen more than once but under ten times. V gene TRBV7-9 combines with J gene TRBJ2-7; D is perhaps TRBD2 (6 bases). Germline-derived CDR1 and CDR2 are SEHNR and FQNEAQ (reference sequence). CDR3 length: 16 amino acids. Between the trimmed V and J ends, which lost 4 bases and 0 bases, there was a span of 16 bases. The CDR3 sequence: CASSSQSGPTSYEQYF. Written as DNA, the CDR3 is TGTGCCAGCAGCTCCCAGAGCGGGCCCACCTCCTACGAGCAGTACTTC. The complete variable domain, with remaining parts taken from reference TRBV7-9 and TRBJ2-7, reads DTGVSQNPRHKITKRGQNVTFRCDPISEHNRLYWYRQTLGQGPEFLTYFQNEAQLEKSRLLSDRFSAERPKGSFSTLEIQRTEQGDSAMYLCASSSQSGPTSYEQYFGPGTRLTVT.

This sequence joins TRBV7-9 and TRBJ2-5, with D uncertain. This CDR3 has 13 amino acids. Germline CDR1 and CDR2: SEHNR and FQNEAQ (reference sequence). The V and J ends lost 5 bases and 7 bases respectively, with 14 bases between them. The CDR3 protein is CASSNGRGWTQYF. CDR3 DNA: TGTGCCAGCAGCAACGGAAGAGGTTGGACCCAGTACTTC.

The V call is TRBV11-3, the J call TRBJ2-2; D is undetermined. Trimming left V 11 bases short and J 6 bases short, with 4 bases between. CDR1 is SGHNT and CDR2 is YENEEA in the germline V gene. The CDR3 consists of 9 residues. In DNA, the CDR3 is TGTGCCTCGGCCGGGGAGCTGTTTTTT. It codes for CASAGELFF.

The chain recombines TRBV2 with TRBJ2-7; 12 bases are shared with TRBD2. From germline, CDR1 is SNHLY and CDR2 FYNNEI. V shed 5 bases, J shed 2 bases, and the junction held 4 bases outside the gene matches. The CDR3 has 15 residues. CDR3 region: CASSQGLAGTYEQYF. In nucleotides, the CDR3 is TGTGCCAGCAGTCAAGGACTAGCGGGAACCTACGAGCAGTACTTC.

The rearrangement joins TRBV7-9 to TRBJ1-5; D possibly corresponds to TRBD1 (6 bases). CDR1 and CDR2 (germline): SEHNR, FQNEAQ (reference sequence). The CDR3 is 13 amino acids. V gave up 4 bases and J gave up 6 bases, with 10 bases separating them. The CDR3 DNA reads as TGTGCCAGCAGCTCTAAGGGGGTTCAGCCCCAGCATTTT. Translation gives CASSSKGVQPQHF.

This clone has a handful of counts. The chain is built from TRBV7-2 and TRBJ1-2; no definite D call. The length of the CDR3 is 15 residues. V dropped 2 bases and J dropped 1 base, with 11 bases sitting between them. The V gene's germline CDR1 is SGHTA and CDR2 FQGNSA. The CDR3 loop reads CASSLNVRVNYGYTF. DNA of the CDR3: TGTGCCAGCAGCTTAAATGTGCGTGTTAACTATGGCTACACCTTC.

The chain's CDR3 is CASSTGTDNEQFF. In nucleotides, the CDR3 is TGTGCCAGCAGCACCGGGACAGACAATGAGCAGTTCTTC. The V and J genes are TRBV28 and TRBJ2-1; 7 nucleotides line up with TRBD1. Germline-derived CDR1 and CDR2 are MDHEN and SYDVKM. This CDR3 has 13 residues. V shed 6 bases and J 5 bases; nucleotides not matched to a gene: 4.

The rearrangement uses TRBV13 and TRBJ2-1, with 14 positions matching TRBD2. This CDR3 has 15 residues. From germline, CDR1 is PRHDT and CDR2 FYEKMQ (reference sequence). V was pared by 4 bases and J by 7 bases, with 3 bases of the junction left unmatched. The CDR3 DNA follows: TGTGCCAGCAGCTCGGGACTAGCGGGAGAAAATGAGCAGTTCTTC. This sequence encodes CASSSGLAGENEQFF.

The rearrangement uses TRBV19 and TRBJ2-7; 12 positions match TRBD2. V lost 7 bases to trimming and J lost 5 bases; unmatched junction nucleotides: 6. The CDR3 extends over 14 amino acids. Germline V CDR1 and CDR2: LNHDA, SQIVND (reference sequence). The CDR3 bases are TGTGCCAGTAAACCGGGACTAGCGGGTGACGAGCAGTACTTC. It yields the protein CASKPGLAGDEQYF.

This chain connects TRBV19 to TRBJ2-1, with D tentatively TRBD1 (7 bases). The CDR3 extends over 13 amino acids. Between the trimmed V and J ends, which lost 4 bases and 12 bases, there was a span of 16 bases. Germline V gene lookup returns CDR1 LNHDA and CDR2 SQIVND (reference sequence). The chain's CDR3 is CASSTTGVEGQFF. Here the CDR3 DNA reads TGTGCCAGTAGTACCACAGGGGTGGAGGGGCAGTTCTTC.

This chain connects TRBV29-1 to TRBJ1-4, with D perhaps TRBD1 (5 bases). Trimming pared 7 bases from V and 6 bases from J, leaving 15 bases between. The germline gives CDR1 SQVTM, CDR2 ANQGSEA. The CDR3 has 13 residues. For the CDR3, the DNA is TGCAGCGCCTCGTCCAGGGCTTATGAAAAACTGTTTTTT. This encodes CSASSRAYEKLFF.

The chain has TRBV10-3 and TRBJ2-7; TRBD2 agrees at 7 bases. V lost 3 bases and J lost 0; bases outside the gene matches: 11. The CDR3 totals 17 residues. Germline V lookup: CDR1 ENHRY, CDR2 SYGVKD. The DNA of the CDR3 is TGTGCCATCAGTGAATTCCCTAGCGGCCCGAGCTCCTACGAGCAGTACTTC. It specifies CAISEFPSGPSSYEQYF.

This chain uses TRBV6-5 with TRBJ1-4; 7 bases fit TRBD1. Germline V gene data show CDR1 as MNHEY and CDR2 as SVGAGI. J lost 3 bases, V lost 6 bases, and 7 bases had no gene match. The CDR3 has 15 amino acids. The CDR3 is CASRVTGTANEKLFF. CDR3 nucleotide sequence: TGTGCCAGCAGAGTCACCGGGACAGCTAATGAAAAACTGTTTTTT.

The chain joins TRBV5-5 to TRBJ2-3; the match to TRBD1 covers 9 bases. This CDR3 spans 15 amino acids. Germline V gene sequence: CDR1 SGHKS, CDR2 YYEKEE (reference sequence). V lost 4 bases, J lost 2 bases, and 5 bases stayed unmatched. CDR3 sequence: CASSPRDRDTDTQYF. CDR3 nucleotide sequence: TGTGCCAGCAGCCCCCGGGACAGGGACACAGATACGCAGTATTTT.